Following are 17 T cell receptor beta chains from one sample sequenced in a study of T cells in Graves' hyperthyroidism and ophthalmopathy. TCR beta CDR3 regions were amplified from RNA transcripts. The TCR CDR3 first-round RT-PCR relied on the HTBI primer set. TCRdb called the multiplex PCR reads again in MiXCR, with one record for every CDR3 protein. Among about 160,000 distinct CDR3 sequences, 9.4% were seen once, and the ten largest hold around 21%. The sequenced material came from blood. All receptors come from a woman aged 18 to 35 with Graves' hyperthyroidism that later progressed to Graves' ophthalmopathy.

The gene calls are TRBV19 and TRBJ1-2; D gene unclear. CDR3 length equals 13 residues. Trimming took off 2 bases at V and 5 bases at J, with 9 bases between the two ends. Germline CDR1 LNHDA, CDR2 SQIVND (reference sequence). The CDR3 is CASSITTEYGYTF. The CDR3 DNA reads TGTGCCAGTAGTATAACGACGGAGTATGGCTACACCTTC.

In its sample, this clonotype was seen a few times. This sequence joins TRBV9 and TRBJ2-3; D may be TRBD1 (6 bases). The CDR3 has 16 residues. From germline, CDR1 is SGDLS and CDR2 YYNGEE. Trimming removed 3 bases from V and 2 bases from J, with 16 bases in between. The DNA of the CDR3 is TGTGCCAGCAGCGATTCAGGGGAGTGGGACACAGATACGCAGTATTTT. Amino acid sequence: CASSDSGEWDTDTQYF.

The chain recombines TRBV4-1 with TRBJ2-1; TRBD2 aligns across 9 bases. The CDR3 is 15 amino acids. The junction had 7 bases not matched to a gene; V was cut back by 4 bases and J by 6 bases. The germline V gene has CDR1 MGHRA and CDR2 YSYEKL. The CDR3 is CASSLGRGGINEQFF. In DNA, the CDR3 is TGCGCCAGCAGCCTTGGGCGGGGGGGCATCAATGAGCAGTTCTTC.

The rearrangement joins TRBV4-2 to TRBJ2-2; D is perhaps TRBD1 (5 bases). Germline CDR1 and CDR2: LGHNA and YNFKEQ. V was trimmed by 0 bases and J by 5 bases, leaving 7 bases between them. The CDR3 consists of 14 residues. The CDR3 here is CASSQDRGTGELFF. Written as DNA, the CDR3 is TGTGCCAGCAGCCAAGATAGGGGAACCGGGGAGCTGTTTTTT.

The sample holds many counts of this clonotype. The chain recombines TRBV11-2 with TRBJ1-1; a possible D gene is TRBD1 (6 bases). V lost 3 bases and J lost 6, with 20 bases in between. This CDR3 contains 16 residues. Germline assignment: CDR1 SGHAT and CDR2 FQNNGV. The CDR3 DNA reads TGTGCCAGCAGCTTTACCCGGCAGGGGTCCAGGGCTGAAGCTTTCTTT. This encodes CASSFTRQGSRAEAFF.

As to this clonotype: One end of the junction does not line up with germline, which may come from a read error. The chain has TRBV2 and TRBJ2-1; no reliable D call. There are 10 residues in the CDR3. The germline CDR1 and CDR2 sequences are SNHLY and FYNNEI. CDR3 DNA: TGTGCCAGCAGCTCTTTTAGATTGAGGTTC. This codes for CASSSFRLRF.

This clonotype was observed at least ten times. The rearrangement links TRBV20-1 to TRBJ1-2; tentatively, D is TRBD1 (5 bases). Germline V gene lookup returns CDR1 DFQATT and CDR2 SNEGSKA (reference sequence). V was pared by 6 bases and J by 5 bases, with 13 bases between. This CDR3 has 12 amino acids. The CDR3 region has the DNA TGCAGTGCCAACCGGGACGGTTATGGCTACACCTTC. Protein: CSANRDGYGYTF.

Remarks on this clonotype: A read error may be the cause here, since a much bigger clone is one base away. The CDR3 spells CAGTGRRGYSDQFF. The CDR3, as DNA: TGTGCCGGGACAGGAAGGCGCGGGTATTCTGATCAGTTCTTC. The chain employs TRBV30 and TRBJ2-1, with 8 nucleotides matching TRBD1. The CDR3 extends over 14 amino acids. The germline V gene has CDR1 GTSNPN and CDR2 SVGIG (reference sequence). After removal of 8 bases from V and 13 bases from J, the junction contained 19 bases not matched to a gene.

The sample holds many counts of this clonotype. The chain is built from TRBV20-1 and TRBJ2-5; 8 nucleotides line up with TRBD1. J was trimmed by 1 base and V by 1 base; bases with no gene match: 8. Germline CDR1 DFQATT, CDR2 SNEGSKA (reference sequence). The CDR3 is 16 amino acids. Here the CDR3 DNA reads TGCAGTGCTAGAGTTTGGGGCAGGGGGCTCCAAGAGACCCAGTACTTC. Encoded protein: CSARVWGRGLQETQYF.

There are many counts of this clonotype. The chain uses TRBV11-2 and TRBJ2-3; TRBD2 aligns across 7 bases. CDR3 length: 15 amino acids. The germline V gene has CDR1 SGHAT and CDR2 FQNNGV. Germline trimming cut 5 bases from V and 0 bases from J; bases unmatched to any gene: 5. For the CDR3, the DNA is TGTGCCAGCAGCCAAAGCGGGACTAGCACAGATACGCAGTATTTT. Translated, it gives CASSQSGTSTDTQYF.

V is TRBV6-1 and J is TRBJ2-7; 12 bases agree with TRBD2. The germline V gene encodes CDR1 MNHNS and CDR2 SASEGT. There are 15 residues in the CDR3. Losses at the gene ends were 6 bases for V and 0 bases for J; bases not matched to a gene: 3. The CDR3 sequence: CASRTTSGSSYEQYF. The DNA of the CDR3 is TGTGCCAGCAGGACGACTAGCGGGAGCTCCTACGAGCAGTACTTC.

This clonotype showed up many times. The CDR3 loop reads CASSGMDRGSPLHF. DNA for the CDR3: TGTGCCAGCAGTGGGATGGACAGGGGATCACCCCTCCACTTT. The rearrangement joins TRBV6-1 to TRBJ1-6; the match to TRBD1 covers 9 bases. The CDR3 runs 14 residues. With V trimmed by 4 bases and J by 10 bases, 5 bases remained unmatched. Per germline, CDR1 MNHNS and CDR2 SASEGT.

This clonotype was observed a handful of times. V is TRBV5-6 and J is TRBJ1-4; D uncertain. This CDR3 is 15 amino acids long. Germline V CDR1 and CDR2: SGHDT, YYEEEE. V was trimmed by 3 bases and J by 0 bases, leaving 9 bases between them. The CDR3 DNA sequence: TGTGCCAGCAGCTCGCACATTGCAACTAATGAAAAACTGTTTTTT. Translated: CASSSHIATNEKLFF.

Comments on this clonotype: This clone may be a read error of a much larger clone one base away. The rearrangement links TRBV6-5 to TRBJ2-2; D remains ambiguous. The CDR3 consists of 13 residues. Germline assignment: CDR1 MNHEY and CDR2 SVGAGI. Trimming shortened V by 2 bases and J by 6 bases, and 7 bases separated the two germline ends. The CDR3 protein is CASSYRVPGELFF. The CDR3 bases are TGTGCCAGCAGTTACAGGGTCCCCGGGGAGCTGTTTTTT.

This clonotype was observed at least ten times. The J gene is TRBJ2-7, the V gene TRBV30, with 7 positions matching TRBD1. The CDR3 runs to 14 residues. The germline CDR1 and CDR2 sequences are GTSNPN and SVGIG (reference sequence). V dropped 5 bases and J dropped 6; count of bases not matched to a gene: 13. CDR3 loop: CAWETGSGTGEQYF. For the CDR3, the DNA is TGTGCCTGGGAGACAGGGTCCGGTACGGGCGAGCAGTACTTC.

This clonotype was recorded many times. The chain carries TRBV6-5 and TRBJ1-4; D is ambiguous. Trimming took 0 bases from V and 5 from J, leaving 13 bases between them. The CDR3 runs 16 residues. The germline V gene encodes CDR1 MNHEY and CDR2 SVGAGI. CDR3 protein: CASSYSLWQKNEKLFF. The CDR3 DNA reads TGTGCCAGCAGTTACTCGCTTTGGCAGAAGAATGAAAAACTGTTTTTT.

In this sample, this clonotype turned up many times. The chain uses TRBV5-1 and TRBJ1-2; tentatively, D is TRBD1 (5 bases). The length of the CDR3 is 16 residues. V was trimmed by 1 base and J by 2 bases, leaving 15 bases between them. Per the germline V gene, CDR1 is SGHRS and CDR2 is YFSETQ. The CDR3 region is CASSLRSPGRNYGYTF. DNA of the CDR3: TGCGCCAGCAGCTTGAGGTCCCCAGGGAGGAACTATGGCTACACCTTC.